Presented here are 26 T cell receptor beta chains from one specimen sequenced in a study of blood T cells in healthy people across ages. Alongside a J-beta primer mix, a sample-barcoded 5' primer served in a second PCR lasting 7 to 11 cycles. TCRdb fed the 5' RACE reads into MiXCR, producing one record per CDR3 protein. The sample has 380,000 or so distinct CDR3 sequences, about 49% seen once; the top ten hold around 49%. The source material was blood. These receptors came from a man aged 60 to 69 in good health.

J is TRBJ2-1 and V is TRBV7-2; 7 bases line up with TRBD2. The trim removed 2 bases at V and 1 base at J, leaving 5 bases unmatched. The CDR3 contains 16 residues. Germline V lookup: CDR1 SGHTA, CDR2 FQGNSA. In DNA, the CDR3 is TGTGCCAGCAGCTTACCCCGGGGGGTTTCCTACAATGAGCAGTTCTTC. Its protein is CASSLPRGVSYNEQFF.

This rearrangement joins TRBV27 to TRBJ2-1; D remains unclear. The germline V gene has CDR1 MNHEY and CDR2 SMNVEV (reference sequence). The CDR3 runs to 15 residues. V was cut by 0 bases and J by 2 bases, with 8 bases left in between. The CDR3 bases are TGTGCCAGCAGTTTATCCGCCAGTCCCTACAATGAGCAGTTCTTC. It is translated as CASSLSASPYNEQFF.

The rearrangement links TRBV20-1 to TRBJ1-2, with D possibly matching TRBD1 (6 bases). CDR1 is DFQATT and CDR2 is SNEGSKA in the germline V gene (reference sequence). This CDR3 spans 16 amino acids. The V end was cut by 3 bases, the J end by 4 bases, with 21 bases between. Written as DNA, the CDR3 is TGCAGTGCTAGGGAAAGGGAACGGGGGCGAGTCTATGGCTACACCTTC. Protein product: CSARERERGRVYGYTF.

The chain employs TRBV21-1 and TRBJ2-7; TRBD1 reflects the table's D call only, with no check against the DNA. TRBV21-1 is a pseudogene. This CDR3 spans 15 amino acids. In DNA, the CDR3 is TGTGCCAGCAGCAAGAGTACCGGACAGTTCTACGAGCAGTACTTC. Residues: CASSKSTGQFYEQYF.

V usage is TRBV20-1 and J usage is TRBJ2-4, with TRBD2 identical over 8 bases. The J call could be wrong; TRBJ2-7 is a better fit for the DNA end. CDR1 is DFQATT and CDR2 is SNEGSKA in the germline V gene (reference sequence). CDR3 size: 15 residues. The CDR3 region has the DNA TGCAGTGCTAGAGAACGGGAGCGGGAGTCTTACGAGCAGTACTTC. Its translation is CSARERERESYEQYF.

This clonotype was observed once. The chain couples TRBV5-1 to TRBJ2-5; the match to TRBD1 covers 7 bases. Per germline, CDR1 SGHRS and CDR2 YFSETQ. With 7 bases clipped from V and 2 bases from J, the junction kept 2 bases outside the gene matches. This CDR3 has 12 amino acids. CDR3 in DNA: TGCGCCAGCGGGACAGAACAAGAGACCCAGTACTTC. Amino acids: CASGTEQETQYF.

The J gene is TRBJ2-1, the V gene TRBV6-1; D gene ambiguous. The CDR3 loop spans 17 amino acids. V shed 5 bases and J shed 10 bases, with 27 bases lying between them. Germline V lookup: CDR1 MNHNS, CDR2 SASEGT. CDR3 nucleotides: TGTGCCAGCAGTCAGGTGGGTTCCCCGAAAGTTCGCAACGAGCAGTTCTTC. Translated: CASSQVGSPKVRNEQFF.

The V and J genes are TRBV7-2 and TRBJ2-2; perhaps D is TRBD1 or TRBD2 (6 bases each). The germline CDR1 and CDR2 sequences are SGHTA and FQGNSA. The V gene lost 5 bases and the J gene lost 2 bases, with 15 bases spanning the gap. This CDR3 region has 16 residues. As DNA, the CDR3 is TGTGCCAGCAGCCCCCCCCGCGGGACAAACACCGGGGAGCTGTTTTTT. Protein product: CASSPPRGTNTGELFF.

This clonotype was found a few times. The V call is TRBV27, the J call TRBJ1-5, with D maybe TRBD1 (5 bases). With 2 bases removed from V and 4 bases from J, the gap between germline ends came to 9 bases. Germline CDR1 is MNHEY and CDR2 is SMNVEV (reference sequence). The CDR3 sequence is 14 residues long. The CDR3 sequence is CASSLVGANQPQHF. In DNA form, the CDR3 reads TGTGCCAGCAGTTTAGTAGGGGCGAATCAGCCCCAGCATTTT.

The rearrangement joins TRBV6-6 to TRBJ2-7, with D unclear. V was pared by 2 bases and J by 5 bases, with 16 bases between. Germline V gives CDR1 MNHNY, CDR2 SVGAGI (reference sequence). This CDR3 is built from 15 residues. The CDR3 DNA sequence: TGTGCCAGCAGTTACCCCGAAGCCGGGTACCACGAGCAGTACTTC. It is translated as CASSYPEAGYHEQYF.

The V gene is TRBV10-2, the J gene TRBJ1-2, with D unresolved. The length of the CDR3 is 14 residues. Trimming took off 2 bases at V and 4 bases at J, with 11 bases between the two ends. Looked up from germline, CDR1 is WSHSY and CDR2 is SAAADI. CDR3 region: CASSETSGTYGYTF. As DNA, the CDR3 is TGCGCCAGCAGTGAGACCTCAGGAACCTATGGCTACACCTTC.

Remarks on this clonotype: Its ends do not fully match the called genes, so a read error is possible. V is TRBV28 and J is TRBJ2-3, with D unresolved. CDR1 and CDR2 from the germline V gene are MDHEN and SYDVKM. This CDR3 spans 14 amino acids. The DNA of the CDR3 is TGTGCCAGCAGTTTAGGAGTTCTCGTAGATGCGCAGTATTTT. Translating it yields CASSLGVLVDAQYF. Full variable domain (rest looked up from reference TRBV28 and TRBJ2-3): DVKVTQSSRYLVKRTGEKVFLECVQDMDHENMFWYRQDPGLGLRLIYFSYDVKMKEKGDIPEGYSVSREKKERFSLILESASTNQTSMYLCASSLGVLVDAQYFGPGTRLTVL.

At least ten counts were recorded for this clonotype. The chain employs TRBV14 and TRBJ2-5, with TRBD2 matching over 11 bases. The CDR3 has 15 amino acids. In germline, CDR1 is SGHDN, CDR2 FVKESK. Trimming removed 3 bases from V and 2 bases from J; junction bases left unmatched: 2. The CDR3 loop is CASSHVAGGQETQYF. CDR3 DNA: TGTGCCAGCAGCCACGTAGCGGGAGGGCAAGAGACCCAGTACTTC.

This clonotype has just a few counts. Here the CDR3 DNA reads TGTGCCAGCAGCTTAACGGGAGTCCCCCTCACAGATACGCAGTATTTT. Residues: CASSLTGVPLTDTQYF. V is TRBV7-2 and J is TRBJ2-3; D is perhaps TRBD2 (6 bases). The germline CDR1 and CDR2 sequences are SGHTA and FQGNSA. This CDR3 has 16 residues. V was cut by 2 bases and J by 2 bases, with 14 bases left in between. The full variable domain, in which reference TRBV7-2 and TRBJ2-3 provide the parts outside the CDR3, is GAGVSQSPSNKVTEKGKDVELRCDPISGHTALYWYRQSLGQGLEFLIYFQGNSAPDKSGLPSDRFSAERTGGSVSTLTIQRTQQEDSAVYLCASSLTGVPLTDTQYFGPGTRLTVL.

This clonotype was found a few times. The chain carries TRBV24-1 and TRBJ2-5; 9 bases align to TRBD2. The CDR3 runs 17 residues. V was clipped by 4 bases and J by 2 bases; unmatched bases: 10. Looked up from germline, CDR1 is KGHDR and CDR2 is SFDVKD. CDR3 in amino acids: CATSEEVSGRPQETQYF. The CDR3 DNA reads TGTGCCACCAGTGAGGAAGTGAGCGGGAGGCCGCAAGAGACCCAGTACTTC.

In regard to this clonotype: An end of the junction does not agree with germline; a read error may underlie this. V usage is TRBV27 and J usage is TRBJ1-2, with D maybe TRBD1 (5 bases). The CDR3 has 14 residues. Germline V gene lookup returns CDR1 MNHEY and CDR2 SMNVEV (reference sequence). The CDR3 protein is CVSRPSGAQYGYTF. The DNA of the CDR3 is TGTGTCAGCAGACCCAGTGGGGCACAATATGGCTACACCTTC.

The CDR3 DNA follows: TGCGCCAGCAGCTTGGGACGCAACGGGAATTCACCCCTCCACTTT. Protein: CASSLGRNGNSPLHF. The chain joins TRBV5-1 to TRBJ1-6; D is ambiguous. The germline V gene has CDR1 SGHRS and CDR2 YFSETQ. This CDR3 has 15 residues. Between the trimmed V and J ends, which lost 0 bases and 7 bases, there was a span of 11 bases. Full variable domain (outside the CDR3, taken from reference TRBV5-1 and TRBJ1-6): KAGVTQTPRYLIKTRGQQVTLSCSPISGHRSVSWYQQTPGQGLQFLFEYFSETQRNKGNFPGRFSGRQFSNSRSEMNVSTLELGDSALYLCASSLGRNGNSPLHFGNGTRLTVT.

The CDR3 region has the DNA TGTGCCAGCAGTTTGACGGGACAGGGGCTCTACGAGCAGTACTTC. This codes for CASSLTGQGLYEQYF. J is TRBJ2-7 and V is TRBV27; 10 bases line up with TRBD1. The CDR3 runs 15 residues. V was clipped by 3 bases and J by 3 bases; unmatched bases: 5. The germline gives CDR1 MNHEY, CDR2 SMNVEV (reference sequence).

A word on this clonotype: A much larger clone sits a single nucleotide away, making a read error possible. The chain combines TRBV4-1 with TRBJ2-3, with D unclear. The CDR3 covers 14 residues. Trimming removed 0 bases from V and 1 base from J, with 5 bases in between. Germline-derived CDR1 and CDR2 are MGHRA and YSYEKL. The DNA of the CDR3 is TGCGCCAGCAGCCAAGATGCGGGCACAGATACGCAGTATTTT. It specifies CASSQDAGTDTQYF.

This clonotype turned up a few times. The chain joins TRBV18 to TRBJ1-6; D is unresolved. Germline CDR1 reads KGHSH; CDR2 reads LQKENI. This CDR3 region has 14 residues. Trimming took off 5 bases at V and 6 bases at J, with 11 bases between the two ends. DNA of the CDR3: TGTGCCAGCTCAATCGACGGAACTAATTCACCCCTCCACTTT. As protein: CASSIDGTNSPLHF.

This clonotype was counted at least ten times. V usage is TRBV4-3 and J usage is TRBJ1-1; D is perhaps TRBD1 (5 bases). Germline CDR1 reads LGHNA; CDR2 reads YSLEER. The ends were cut back, 1 base at V and 0 bases at J, with 9 bases in the middle. The CDR3 is 15 residues long. CDR3 amino acids: CASSQVGGMNTEAFF. In DNA form, the CDR3 reads TGCGCCAGCAGCCAAGTGGGGGGTATGAACACTGAAGCTTTCTTT.

The chain uses TRBV3-1 and TRBJ2-1; 12 bases line up with TRBD2. CDR1 is LGHDT and CDR2 is YNNKEL in the germline V gene (reference sequence). CDR3 length: 17 amino acids. V lost 5 bases to trimming and J lost 10 bases; unmatched junction nucleotides: 15. CDR3 sequence reads: CASSAPAGLAGLREQFF. The CDR3 DNA follows: TGTGCCAGCAGCGCTCCGGCGGGACTAGCGGGTCTCAGGGAGCAGTTCTTC.

This chain connects TRBV25-1 to TRBJ1-1, with unresolved D. This CDR3 region has 11 residues. The V end lost 6 bases, the J end lost 9 bases, and 11 bases lay between the germline ends. CDR1 and CDR2 (germline): MGHDK, SYGVNS. In DNA form, the CDR3 reads TGTGCCAGCAGGATGACGGGGAAAGCTTTCTTT. Its translation: CASRMTGKAFF.

At least ten counts were recorded for this clonotype. This chain connects TRBV6-5 to TRBJ2-7, with D perhaps being TRBD1 or TRBD2 (5 bases each). The CDR3 covers 13 residues. V was shortened by 8 bases and J by 0 bases, with 11 bases between the two germline ends. Germline V gene sequence: CDR1 MNHEY, CDR2 SVGAGI. The CDR3, as DNA: TGTGCCAGCGGGTCAGGGAGCTCCTACGAGCAGTACTTC. Translated: CASGSGSSYEQYF.

This clonotype has only a few counts. The chain joins TRBV15 to TRBJ2-6, with D unresolved. V was shortened by 7 bases and J by 0 bases, with 10 bases between the two germline ends. The germline V gene has CDR1 LNHNV and CDR2 YYDKDF (reference sequence). The CDR3 sequence is 15 residues long. The CDR3 protein is CATTIGPSGANVLTF. CDR3 DNA: TGTGCCACCACCATCGGCCCCTCTGGGGCCAACGTCCTGACTTTC.

The V gene is TRBV12-3 or TRBV12-4, the J gene TRBJ2-5; 10 nucleotides align to TRBD2. This CDR3 has 13 residues. V dropped 6 bases and J dropped 4; count of bases not matched to a gene: 2. The CDR3, as DNA: TGTGCCAGCAGACGACTAGCGGGAGAGACCCAGTACTTC. It translates to CASRRLAGETQYF.